A single T cell receptor beta chain is shown here with its context. The record originates from a study of shared clonotypes between healthy human individuals. Adult donors, all healthy and HIV-negative, had no recent acute infections or vaccinations. In the authors' workflow: Sequence data from immunoSEQ were junction-only and lacked quality scores; consequently, filtering differed. Sequencing was performed with immunoSEQ multiplex PCR; in TCRdb, only in-frame clones are kept and a portion is missing. V, J and clone size reflect that table, while D and trimming were determined from the DNA. Here the sample spans roughly 1,100,000 clones, about 80% being singletons. V was shortened by 2 bases and J by 0 bases, with 14 bases between the two germline ends. This CDR3 is 16 amino acids long. Per germline, CDR1 MNHEY and CDR2 SVGAGI.

The TCR was taken from a young man in good health. The chain links TRBV6-5 to TRBJ2-7; possibly TRBD1 for D (6 bases). The specimen was memory CD4+ T cells sorted from blood. Noted subset: CD45RA-negative fraction. DNA for the CDR3: TGTGCCAGCAGTTACGGTCTCCCGGACAGCTCCTACGAGCAGTACTTC. This gives the protein CASSYGLPDSSYEQYF.